The clone carrying this TCR beta chain has just one count. These data come from a study of blood T cell repertoires in COVID-19. In the authors' workflow: Amplification with reference gene primers provided the estimates of nucleated cell counts. Repertoires were generated with immunoSEQ multiplex PCR, while TCRdb's copy carries only in-frame clones and drops some. V and J calls and clone size are those listed in that table; D and trimming were worked out from the DNA. Of 150,000 to 200,000 clones in the sample, approximately 90% were seen once. CDR1 is LGHDT and CDR2 is YNNKEL in the germline V gene (reference sequence). Trimming removed 0 bases from V and 9 bases from J; junction bases left unmatched: 14. This CDR3 has 18 residues.

The clonotype comes from a young man with acute or convalescent COVID-19. The V and J genes are TRBV3-1 (or the pseudogene TRBV3-2) and TRBJ1-6, with 7 bases fitting TRBD1. The sample comprised peripheral blood. The CDR3 here is CASSQEGLTQGWASPLHF. Here the CDR3 DNA reads TGTGCCAGCAGCCAAGAAGGATTGACACAGGGGTGGGCTTCACCCCTCCACTTT.